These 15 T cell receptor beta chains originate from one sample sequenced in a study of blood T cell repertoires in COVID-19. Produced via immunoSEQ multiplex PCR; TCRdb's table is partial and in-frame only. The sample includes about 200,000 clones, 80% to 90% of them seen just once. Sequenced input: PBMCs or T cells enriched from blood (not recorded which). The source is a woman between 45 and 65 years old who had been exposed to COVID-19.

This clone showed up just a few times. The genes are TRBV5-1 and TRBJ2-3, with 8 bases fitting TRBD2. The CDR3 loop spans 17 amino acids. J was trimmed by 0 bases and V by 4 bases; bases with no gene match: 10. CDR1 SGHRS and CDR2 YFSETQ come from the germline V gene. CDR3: CASSLPGAGGSTDTQYF. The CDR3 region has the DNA TGCGCCAGCAGCCTGCCGGGGGCGGGAGGTAGCACAGATACGCAGTATTTT.

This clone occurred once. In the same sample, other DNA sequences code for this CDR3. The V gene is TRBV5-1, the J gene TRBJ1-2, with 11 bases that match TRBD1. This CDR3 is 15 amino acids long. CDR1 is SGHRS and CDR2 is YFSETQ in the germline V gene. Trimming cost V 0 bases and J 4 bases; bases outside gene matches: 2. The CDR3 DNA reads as TGCGCCAGCAGCTTGGATGGACAGGGGGCCTATGGCTACACCTTC. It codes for CASSLDGQGAYGYTF.

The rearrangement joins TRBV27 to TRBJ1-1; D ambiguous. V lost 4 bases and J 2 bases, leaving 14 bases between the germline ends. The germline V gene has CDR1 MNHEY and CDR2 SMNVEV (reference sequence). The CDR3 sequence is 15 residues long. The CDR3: CASSSPSLFNTEAFF. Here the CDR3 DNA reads TGTGCCAGCAGTTCCCCCTCTTTATTCAACACTGAAGCTTTCTTT.

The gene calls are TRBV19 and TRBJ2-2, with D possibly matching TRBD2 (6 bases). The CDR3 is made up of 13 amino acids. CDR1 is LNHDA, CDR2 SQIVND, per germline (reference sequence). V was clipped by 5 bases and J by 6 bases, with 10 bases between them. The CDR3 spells CASSSRRAGELFF. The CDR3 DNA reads TGTGCCAGTAGTTCACGGAGGGCCGGGGAGCTGTTTTTT.

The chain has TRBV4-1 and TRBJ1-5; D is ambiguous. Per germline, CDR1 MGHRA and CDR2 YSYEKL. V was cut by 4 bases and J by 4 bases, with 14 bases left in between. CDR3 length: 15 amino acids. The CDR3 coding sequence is TGCGCCAGCAGCCTGCAGGCTATGATAAATCAGCCCCAGCATTTT. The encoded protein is CASSLQAMINQPQHF.

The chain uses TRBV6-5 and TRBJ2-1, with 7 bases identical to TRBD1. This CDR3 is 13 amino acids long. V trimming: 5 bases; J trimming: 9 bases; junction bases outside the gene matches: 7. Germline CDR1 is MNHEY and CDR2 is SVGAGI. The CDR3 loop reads CASSRTGQSEQFF. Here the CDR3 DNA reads TGTGCCAGCAGTCGGACAGGTCAAAGTGAGCAGTTCTTC.

The CDR3, as DNA: TGTGCCAGCAGTCAGACGGGACTAGTTTACGAGCAGTACTTC. This gives the protein CASSQTGLVYEQYF. The rearrangement links TRBV6-5 to TRBJ2-7; 8 nucleotides match TRBD2. The CDR3 contains 14 residues. CDR1 is MNHEY and CDR2 is SVGAGI in the germline V gene. V lost 5 bases and J lost 4; bases outside the gene matches: 7.

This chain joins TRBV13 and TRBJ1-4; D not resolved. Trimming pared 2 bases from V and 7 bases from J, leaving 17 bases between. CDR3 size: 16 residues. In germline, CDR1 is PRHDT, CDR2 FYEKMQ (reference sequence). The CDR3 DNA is TGTGCCAGCAGCTTACGGAGGGAACGATGGTCTGAAAAACTGTTTTTT. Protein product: CASSLRRERWSEKLFF.

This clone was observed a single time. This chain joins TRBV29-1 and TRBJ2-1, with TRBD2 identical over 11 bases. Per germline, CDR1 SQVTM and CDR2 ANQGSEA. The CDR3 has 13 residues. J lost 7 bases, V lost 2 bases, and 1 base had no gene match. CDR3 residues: CSVETSGGNEQFF. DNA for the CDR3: TGCAGCGTTGAAACTAGCGGGGGTAATGAGCAGTTCTTC.

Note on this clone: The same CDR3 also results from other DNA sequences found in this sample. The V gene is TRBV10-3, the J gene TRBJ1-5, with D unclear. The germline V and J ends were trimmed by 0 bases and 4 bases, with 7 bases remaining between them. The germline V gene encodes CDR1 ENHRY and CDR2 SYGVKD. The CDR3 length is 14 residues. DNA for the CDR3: TGTGCCATCAGTGAGTCGAGATCAAATCAGCCCCAGCATTTT. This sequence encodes CAISESRSNQPQHF.

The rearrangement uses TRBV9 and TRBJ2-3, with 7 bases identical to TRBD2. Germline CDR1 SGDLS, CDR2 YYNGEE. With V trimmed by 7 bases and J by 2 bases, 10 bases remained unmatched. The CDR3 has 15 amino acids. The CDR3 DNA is TGTGCCAGCCTCCCCTTAAGCGGGGTCACAGATACGCAGTATTTT. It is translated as CASLPLSGVTDTQYF.

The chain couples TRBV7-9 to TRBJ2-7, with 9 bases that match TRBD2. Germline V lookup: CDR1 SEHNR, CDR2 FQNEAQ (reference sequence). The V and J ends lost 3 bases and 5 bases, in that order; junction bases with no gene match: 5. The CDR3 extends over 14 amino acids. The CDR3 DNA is TGTGCCAGCAGCTTCGATAGCGGGAGAAACGAGCAGTACTTC. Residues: CASSFDSGRNEQYF.

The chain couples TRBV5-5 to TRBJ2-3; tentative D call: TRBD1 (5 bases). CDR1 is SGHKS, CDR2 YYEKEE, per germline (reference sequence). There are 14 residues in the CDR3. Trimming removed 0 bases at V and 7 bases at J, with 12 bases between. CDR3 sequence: CASSLESGQNTQYF. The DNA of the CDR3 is TGTGCCAGCAGCTTGGAATCAGGACAAAATACGCAGTATTTT.

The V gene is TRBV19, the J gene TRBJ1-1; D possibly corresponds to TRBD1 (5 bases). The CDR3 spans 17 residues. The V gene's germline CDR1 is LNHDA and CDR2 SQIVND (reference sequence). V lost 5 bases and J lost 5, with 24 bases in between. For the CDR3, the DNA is TGTGCCAGTAGTCTGGGGGACTTGGCGTGGGGGGATACTGAAGCTTTCTTT. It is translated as CASSLGDLAWGDTEAFF.

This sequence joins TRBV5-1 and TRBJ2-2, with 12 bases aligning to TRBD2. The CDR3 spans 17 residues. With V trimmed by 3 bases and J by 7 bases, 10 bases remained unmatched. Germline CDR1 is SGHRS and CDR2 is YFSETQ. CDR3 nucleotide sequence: TGCGCCAGCAGCTGGAACCTAGCGGGGGGGCCGGACGGGGAGCTGTTTTTT. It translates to CASSWNLAGGPDGELFF.